The 32 T cell receptor beta chains in this list originate from one sample, sequenced in a study of T-cell reconstitution after alpha-beta-depleted transplantation in children. During its preparation, the TCRbeta library received unique molecular identifiers. MiXCR, applied by TCRdb to the PCR reads, yields one record per CDR3 protein. The sample lists under 250,000 distinct CDR3 sequences, about 7% occurring once. The source material was PBMCs, sampled before TCRalphabeta/CD19-depleted stem cell transplant. These TCRs come from a boy aged 2 to 10 with acute lymphoblastic leukemia, due to receive a stem cell transplant.

The table lists this clonotype with a few counts. The gene calls are TRBV5-1 and TRBJ2-3, with D unclear. The CDR3 length is 15 residues. The ends were cut back, 1 base at V and 1 base at J, with 10 bases in the middle. Germline CDR1 reads SGHRS; CDR2 reads YFSETQ. CDR3 coding DNA: TGCGCCAGCAGCTTGCGCAGGCTGGGCACAGATACGCAGTATTTT. This translates into CASSLRRLGTDTQYF. Based on the CDR3 plus reference TRBV5-1 and TRBJ2-3, the full variable domain is KAGVTQTPRYLIKTRGQQVTLSCSPISGHRSVSWYQQTPGQGLQFLFEYFSETQRNKGNFPGRFSGRQFSNSRSEMNVSTLELGDSALYLCASSLRRLGTDTQYFGPGTRLTVL.

V is TRBV6-5 and J is TRBJ1-1, with D perhaps TRBD1 (5 bases). This CDR3 is 15 amino acids long. Trimming took off 7 bases at V and 10 bases at J, with 25 bases between the two ends. Looked up from germline, CDR1 is MNHEY and CDR2 is SVGAGI. The CDR3 DNA follows: TGTGCCAGCACTTTAGACCGGGACCCCTGGATCGGAGCTTTCTTT. Amino acids: CASTLDRDPWIGAFF.

The rearrangement links TRBV7-8 to TRBJ2-2; 7 bases align to TRBD2. The trim removed 7 bases at V and 5 bases at J, leaving 10 bases unmatched. The CDR3 sequence is 15 residues long. Germline-derived CDR1 and CDR2 are SGHVS and FQNEAQ. This chain's CDR3 is CASTAPGRQTGELFF. CDR3 nucleotide sequence: TGTGCCAGCACCGCCCCCGGGAGGCAAACCGGGGAGCTGTTTTTT. Full variable domain (missing parts from reference TRBV7-8 and TRBJ2-2): GAGVSQSPRYKVAKRGQDVALRCDPISGHVSLFWYQQALGQGPEFLTYFQNEAQLDKSGLPSDRFFAERPEGSVSTLKIQRTQQEDSAVYLCASTAPGRQTGELFFGEGSRLTVL.

The gene calls are TRBV29-1 and TRBJ2-1; TRBD1 aligns across 11 bases. There are 12 residues in the CDR3. V was clipped by 8 bases and J by 6 bases; unmatched bases: 3. Germline lookup yields CDR1 SQVTM and CDR2 ANQGSEA. CDR3: CSSGTGGNEQFF. The CDR3 bases are TGCAGCTCTGGGACAGGGGGCAATGAGCAGTTCTTC.

This clonotype was counted at least ten times. V gene TRBV28 combines with J gene TRBJ2-7; TRBD1 matches 8 bases. V was clipped by 3 bases and J by 3 bases; unmatched bases: 4. CDR1 and CDR2 (germline): MDHEN, SYDVKM. The CDR3 contains 14 residues. The CDR3 loop is CASSLDREVYEQYF. The CDR3 nucleotides are TGTGCCAGCAGTTTGGACAGGGAAGTCTACGAGCAGTACTTC.

This clonotype has a count of ten or more. The chain recombines TRBV29-1 with TRBJ2-2; D possibly uses TRBD1 or TRBD2 (5 bases each). Germline-derived CDR1 and CDR2 are SQVTM and ANQGSEA. V lost 6 bases to trimming and J lost 7 bases, with 18 bases between them. The CDR3 consists of 14 residues. The CDR3 nucleotides read TGCAGCGTCGACGCCACGGGGCTTGGCGGGGAGCTGTTTTTT. Translated: CSVDATGLGGELFF.

The chain joins TRBV5-1 to TRBJ2-3; TRBD2 agrees at 10 bases. With 1 base clipped from V and 4 bases from J, the junction kept 6 bases outside the gene matches. The CDR3 loop spans 16 amino acids. Germline assignment: CDR1 SGHRS and CDR2 YFSETQ. Here the CDR3 reads CASSLSPAGGPDTQYF. The CDR3, as DNA: TGCGCCAGCAGCTTGTCTCCAGCGGGAGGGCCAGATACGCAGTATTTT.

This clonotype has a handful of counts. The rearrangement joins TRBV5-5 to TRBJ2-7, with 7 bases lining up with TRBD2. This CDR3 has 17 residues. The V and J ends lost 4 bases and 3 bases, in that order; junction bases with no gene match: 16. Per germline, CDR1 SGHKS and CDR2 YYEKEE (reference sequence). DNA for the CDR3: TGTGCCAGCAGCACGGGACTACACGGGGGTGGTCTCTACGAGCAGTACTTC. It codes for CASSTGLHGGGLYEQYF. Looking up the rest from reference TRBV5-5 and TRBJ2-7 gives the full variable domain: DAGVTQSPTHLIKTRGQQVTLRCSPISGHKSVSWYQQVLGQGPQFIFQYYEKEERGRGNFPDRFSARQFPNYSSELNVNALLLGDSALYLCASSTGLHGGGLYEQYFGPGTRLTVT.

This clonotype came up many times. The genes are TRBV14 and TRBJ2-2; 7 bases match TRBD1. Per germline, CDR1 SGHDN and CDR2 FVKESK. This CDR3 contains 15 residues. The J segment lost 3 bases and the V segment lost 4 bases, leaving 5 bases of the junction unmatched. CDR3 sequence reads: CASSPNRGHTGELFF. The CDR3, as DNA: TGTGCCAGCAGCCCCAACAGGGGCCACACCGGGGAGCTGTTTTTT.

In this sample, this clonotype turned up many times. The V and J genes are TRBV28 and TRBJ2-2; D is possibly TRBD1 or TRBD2 (6 bases each). The germline gives CDR1 MDHEN, CDR2 SYDVKM. The CDR3 spans 19 residues. Trimming left V 4 bases short and J 3 bases short, with 24 bases between. The CDR3 coding sequence is TGTGCCAGCAGTTCCGATACTCTCCGACGGGGGCGGGACACCGGGGAGCTGTTTTTT. Protein sequence: CASSSDTLRRGRDTGELFF.

This clonotype came up a few times. DNA of the CDR3: TGCGCCAGCAGCTTGGCCAGGAGCGGGGGGGCCTCAGATACGCAGTATTTT. Its protein product is CASSLARSGGASDTQYF. The rearrangement links TRBV5-1 to TRBJ2-3, with TRBD2 identical over 10 bases. J lost 4 bases, V lost 0 bases, and 8 bases had no gene match. Germline V CDR1 and CDR2: SGHRS, YFSETQ. The CDR3 loop spans 17 amino acids.

The chain links TRBV20-1 to TRBJ2-5; D is unresolved. The V and J ends lost 3 bases and 7 bases respectively, with 6 bases between them. Germline V gene lookup returns CDR1 DFQATT and CDR2 SNEGSKA (reference sequence). The CDR3 contains 10 residues. The CDR3 nucleotides are TGCAGTGCTAGCCCTAGGACCCAGTACTTC. Its translation is CSASPRTQYF.

Ten or more counts support this clonotype. The V call is TRBV2, the J call TRBJ1-1, with D perhaps matching TRBD1 (6 bases). The CDR3 is 13 amino acids. Deletions cut 10 bases from V and 1 base from J, with 13 bases between. Germline values: CDR1 SNHLY, CDR2 FYNNEI. Here the CDR3 DNA reads TGTGCCACCTGGACAGCCGCGAACACTGAAGCTTTCTTT. Translated: CATWTAANTEAFF.

This clonotype occurred a few times. The chain carries TRBV11-3 and TRBJ2-7; D is perhaps TRBD1 (5 bases). Per the germline V gene, CDR1 is SGHNT and CDR2 is YENEEA. V lost 3 bases, J lost 6 bases, and 12 bases lay in between. This CDR3 spans 13 amino acids. The chain's CDR3 is CASSLTVPGEQYF. DNA for the CDR3: TGTGCCAGCAGCTTGACAGTTCCGGGCGAGCAGTACTTC.

At least ten counts were recorded for this clonotype. The chain couples TRBV27 to TRBJ2-5, with a tentative D call TRBD2 (6 bases). Germline CDR1 MNHEY, CDR2 SMNVEV (reference sequence). The V and J ends lost 3 bases and 1 base respectively, with 12 bases between them. CDR3 size: 15 residues. The CDR3 here is CASSFIGGSQETQYF. DNA of the CDR3: TGTGCCAGCAGTTTCATAGGAGGGTCCCAAGAGACCCAGTACTTC.

The CDR3 DNA reads as TGCGCCAGCAGCTTGAGTATCGGGAGCACTGAAGCTTTCTTT. This translates into CASSLSIGSTEAFF. This sequence joins TRBV5-1 and TRBJ1-1; D gene uncertain. The length of the CDR3 is 14 residues. Per germline, CDR1 SGHRS and CDR2 YFSETQ. Trimming stripped 1 base from V and 4 bases from J, with 11 bases between.

This clonotype showed up just once. This may stem from a read error, because a much larger clone lies one nucleotide away. Here the CDR3 omits its conserved ending phenylalanine or tryptophan, so a read error is the likely source. This sequence joins TRBV29-1 and TRBJ1-2, with a possible D match to TRBD1 (6 bases). The germline V gene has CDR1 SQVTM and CDR2 ANQGSEA. This CDR3 region has 12 residues. The V gene lost 3 bases and the J gene lost 6 bases, with 11 bases spanning the gap. CDR3 coding DNA: TGCAGCGTTGATACAGGGCTTCATGGCTACACCTAC. Its protein is CSVDTGLHGYTY.

This clonotype has at least ten counts. The chain couples TRBV28 to TRBJ2-2, with unresolved D. Deletions cut 4 bases from V and 3 bases from J, with 9 bases between. The CDR3 contains 14 residues. Looked up from germline, CDR1 is MDHEN and CDR2 is SYDVKM. CDR3 in amino acids: CASSSYGHTGELFF. For the CDR3, the DNA is TGTGCCAGCAGTTCCTACGGACACACCGGGGAGCTGTTTTTT.

The chain couples TRBV15 to TRBJ2-2; the match to TRBD2 covers 7 bases. After removal of 1 base from V and 5 bases from J, the junction contained 10 bases not matched to a gene. CDR3 length equals 17 residues. Germline V gene data show CDR1 as LNHNV and CDR2 as YYDKDF (reference sequence). The CDR3 nucleotides read TGTGCCACCAGCAGAGTCTCAGGGACTATCACAACCGGGGAGCTGTTTTTT. Its translation: CATSRVSGTITTGELFF.

This clonotype was seen at least ten times. J is TRBJ1-6 and V is TRBV9; 7 nucleotides match TRBD1. The germline gives CDR1 SGDLS, CDR2 YYNGEE. The V and J ends lost 2 bases and 1 base, in that order; junction bases with no gene match: 0. CDR3 length: 15 residues. CDR3 region: CASSVGQSYNSPLHF. In DNA, the CDR3 is TGTGCCAGCAGCGTGGGACAGTCCTATAATTCACCCCTCCACTTT.

There are a few counts of this clonotype. The chain links TRBV9 to TRBJ2-7; TRBD1 is a possible D gene (6 bases). In germline, CDR1 is SGDLS, CDR2 YYNGEE. Between the trimmed V and J ends, which lost 0 bases and 4 bases, there was a span of 14 bases. The CDR3 is 15 amino acids. Here the CDR3 DNA reads TGTGCCAGCAGCGTAGATGTGGGGGCCCTTTACGAGCAGTACTTC. Protein product: CASSVDVGALYEQYF. The variable domain in full, with the rest retrieved from reference TRBV9 and TRBJ2-7, is DSGVTQTPKHLITATGQRVTLRCSPRSGDLSVYWYQQSLDQGLQFLIQYYNGEERAKGNILERFSAQQFPDLHSELNLSSLELGDSALYFCASSVDVGALYEQYFGPGTRLTVT.

There are many counts of this clonotype. V is TRBV5-1 and J is TRBJ2-7; D assignment may be TRBD1 or TRBD2 (6 bases each). The ends were cut back, 4 bases at V and 6 bases at J, with 14 bases in the middle. Germline loops: CDR1 SGHRS, CDR2 YFSETQ. The CDR3 runs 13 residues. The CDR3 is CASSAGGIGEQYF. The CDR3 DNA reads TGCGCCAGCAGCGCCGGGGGCATTGGCGAGCAGTACTTC. Variable domain in full (rest from reference TRBV5-1 and TRBJ2-7): KAGVTQTPRYLIKTRGQQVTLSCSPISGHRSVSWYQQTPGQGLQFLFEYFSETQRNKGNFPGRFSGRQFSNSRSEMNVSTLELGDSALYLCASSAGGIGEQYFGPGTRLTVT.

The chain has TRBV7-9 and TRBJ2-3; 7 bases map to TRBD2. V lost 3 bases and J lost 1; bases outside the gene matches: 4. The CDR3 spans 15 residues. Germline assignment: CDR1 SEHNR and CDR2 FQNEAQ (reference sequence). The chain's CDR3 is CASSLATSGTDTQYF. As DNA, the CDR3 is TGTGCCAGCAGCTTGGCTACTAGCGGCACAGATACGCAGTATTTT.

This clonotype was counted ten times or more. DNA for the CDR3: TGCGCCAGCAGCCAGACGGGACTAGCGGATTACGAGCAGTACTTC. Protein product: CASSQTGLADYEQYF. The chain is built from TRBV4-3 and TRBJ2-7, with 11 bases lining up with TRBD2. The CDR3 loop spans 15 amino acids. Looked up from germline, CDR1 is LGHNA and CDR2 is YSLEER. V shed 3 bases, J shed 4 bases, and the junction held 5 bases outside the gene matches.

This clonotype was recorded many times. The CDR3 loop is CSVGMSGRYRNTEAFF. In DNA form, the CDR3 reads TGCAGCGTTGGAATGTCAGGGAGATACCGTAACACTGAAGCTTTCTTT. The chain employs TRBV29-1 and TRBJ1-1; a weak D match, TRBD1 (5 bases). Trimming removed 4 bases at V and 2 bases at J, with 20 bases between. The CDR3 is 16 residues long. Germline CDR1 and CDR2: SQVTM and ANQGSEA.

In this sample, this clonotype turned up many times. The CDR3 is CSVEPDGWNEQFF. Written as DNA, the CDR3 is TGCAGCGTTGAGCCGGACGGGTGGAATGAGCAGTTCTTC. The chain combines TRBV29-1 with TRBJ2-1; unclear D gene. CDR1 SQVTM and CDR2 ANQGSEA come from the germline V gene. The length of the CDR3 is 13 residues. V was clipped by 3 bases and J by 7 bases, with 13 bases between them.

This clonotype was counted many times. The J gene is TRBJ1-3, the V gene TRBV20-1; the D is unclear. V shed 6 bases and J shed 2 bases, with 17 bases lying between them. The CDR3 is made up of 15 amino acids. CDR1 DFQATT and CDR2 SNEGSKA come from the germline V gene (reference sequence). The CDR3 reads CSARNDAGTGNTIYF. DNA of the CDR3: TGCAGTGCCCGAAACGATGCCGGGACTGGAAACACCATATATTTT.

This chain connects TRBV7-9 to TRBJ2-7; D is perhaps TRBD2 (5 bases). Looked up from germline, CDR1 is SEHNR and CDR2 is FQNEAQ (reference sequence). The CDR3 contains 13 residues. V lost 8 bases and J 8 bases, leaving 19 bases between the germline ends. CDR3 in amino acids: CASGYDGLLKQYF. In DNA, the CDR3 is TGTGCCAGCGGCTACGACGGACTGTTAAAGCAGTACTTC. Looking up the rest from reference TRBV7-9 and TRBJ2-7 gives the full variable domain: DTGVSQNPRHKITKRGQNVTFRCDPISEHNRLYWYRQTLGQGPEFLTYFQNEAQLEKSRLLSDRFSAERPKGSFSTLEIQRTEQGDSAMYLCASGYDGLLKQYFGPGTRLTVT.

This clonotype was detected many times. V is TRBV25-1 and J is TRBJ1-1; 12 nucleotides match TRBD1. V dropped 6 bases and J dropped 2; count of bases not matched to a gene: 4. From germline, CDR1 is MGHDK and CDR2 SYGVNS. The CDR3 covers 15 residues. In DNA form, the CDR3 reads TGTGCCAGCAGCCGGGACAGGGGGCTTAACACTGAAGCTTTCTTT. This gives the protein CASSRDRGLNTEAFF.

The CDR3 sequence is CASSLARQGAWTEAFF. The CDR3 region has the DNA TGTGCCAGCAGCTTGGCCCGACAGGGGGCGTGGACTGAAGCTTTCTTT. The V and J genes are TRBV5-4 and TRBJ1-1; TRBD1 matches at 10 bases. Germline CDR1 and CDR2: SGHNT and YYREEE (reference sequence). The CDR3 consists of 16 residues. V trimming: 0 bases; J trimming: 5 bases; junction bases outside the gene matches: 7.

This chain uses TRBV5-1 with TRBJ2-3; 9 bases are shared with TRBD2. From germline, CDR1 is SGHRS and CDR2 YFSETQ. The V and J ends lost 3 bases and 2 bases, in that order; junction bases with no gene match: 7. CDR3 size: 16 residues. CDR3 protein: CASSWEAGGLTDTQYF. For the CDR3, the DNA is TGCGCCAGCAGCTGGGAAGCGGGGGGTCTCACAGATACGCAGTATTTT.

This clonotype was counted between two and nine times. CDR3 residues: CSATSGAVSGANVLTF. CDR3 DNA sequence: TGCAGTGCTACTTCTGGGGCGGTCTCTGGGGCCAACGTCCTGACTTTC. The chain combines TRBV20-1 with TRBJ2-6; D perhaps matches TRBD1 (5 bases). The V end was cut by 4 bases, the J end by 0 bases, with 13 bases between. Germline loops: CDR1 DFQATT, CDR2 SNEGSKA (reference sequence). CDR3 size: 16 residues.